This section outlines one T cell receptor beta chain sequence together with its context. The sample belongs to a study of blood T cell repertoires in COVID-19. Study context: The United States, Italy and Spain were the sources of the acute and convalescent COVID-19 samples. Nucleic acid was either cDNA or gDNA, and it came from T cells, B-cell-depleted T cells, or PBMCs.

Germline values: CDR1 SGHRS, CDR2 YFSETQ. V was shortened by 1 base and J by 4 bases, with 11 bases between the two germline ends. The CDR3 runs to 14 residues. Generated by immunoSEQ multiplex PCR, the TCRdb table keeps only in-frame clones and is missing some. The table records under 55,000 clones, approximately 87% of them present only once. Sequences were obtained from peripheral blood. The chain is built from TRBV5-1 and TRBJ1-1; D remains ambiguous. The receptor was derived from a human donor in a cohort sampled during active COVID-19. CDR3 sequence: CASSLSGRGTEAFF. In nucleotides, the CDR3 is TGCGCCAGCAGCTTGAGCGGACGGGGCACTGAAGCTTTCTTT.